This is a list of T cell receptor beta chains from one sample in a study of shared clonotypes between healthy human individuals. Measured with immunoSEQ multiplex PCR; TCRdb has only the in-frame clones, and not every one. In the table there are about 1 million clones, approximately 80% of which are singletons. The sequencing sample was made of memory CD4+ T cells from PBMCs. The receptors here all came from a young man in good health. Some clones in this sample may be carry-over from other donors' samples. The conserved cysteine and the conserved F or W are not part of the CDR3 here. The order of the fields is J gene, V gene, clone size, CDR3 protein. Not all rows give a size; the values are once, few, many and, for expanded clones, a class.

>TRBJ2-2|TRBV29-1|-
SVEVASWAGELF
>TRBJ2-5|TRBV28|-
ASTSPSGAWGETQY
>TRBJ2-7|TRBV7-2|-
ASSLLGGNYEQY
>TRBJ2-4|TRBV28|-
ASSGEALNIQY
>TRBJ1-3|TRBV18|few
ASSPQRNSGNTIY
>TRBJ2-1|TRBV10-2|-
ASTKVGDTEQF
>TRBJ1-1|TRBV29-1|few
SVGQGSTEAF
>TRBJ2-7|TRBV18|-
ASSPTARDYEQY
>TRBJ1-2|TRBV9|-
ASSVGSGSGYT
>TRBJ2-1|TRBV5-1|-
ASSSPGGGEVDEQF
>TRBJ2-7|TRBV28|few
ASSSPGTVTYEQY
>TRBJ2-4|TRBV5-1|once
ASSLAAGLAKNIQY
>TRBJ2-3|TRBV7-9|-
ASSLGVAGGADTQY
>TRBJ2-1|TRBV4-3|-
ASSQDRGGRAVEQF
>TRBJ2-7|TRBV7-9|-
ASSLVEAEQY
>TRBJ2-1|TRBV10-3|-
AIRSGTSGPYNEQF
>TRBJ1-2|TRBV7-2|-
ASSPNGRGRSYGYT
>TRBJ1-1|TRBV4-2|few
ASSQLTGRTEAF
>TRBJ2-3|TRBV19|-
ATLSRGVSTDTQY
>TRBJ1-3|TRBV5-8|-
ASSLDRGGNTIY
>TRBJ2-1|TRBV5-6|-
ASSLGLGETFYNEQF
>TRBJ2-3|TRBV5-4|few
ASSGVGNGRDTDTQY
>TRBJ2-5|TRBV6-1|-
ASSEWTVYAPETQY
>TRBJ1-1|TRBV5-1|-
ASRPFAGTYEAF